This record concerns one T cell receptor beta chain sequence. Original processing methods: It was from reference gene primer amplification that nucleated cell counts were estimated. Using immunoSEQ multiplex PCR, the repertoire was profiled, and TCRdb retains in-frame clones only, with some absent. For V, J and clone size, that table is used; D and trimming come from the DNA. The sample contains about 170,000 clones, over 80% of which appear only once. Two negative PCRs, clearance, or symptom resolution characterized the recovered Cohort 3 donors. Germline V lookup: CDR1 GTSNPN, CDR2 SVGIG (reference sequence). The germline V and J ends were trimmed by 4 bases and 0 bases, with 9 bases remaining between them. CDR3 length equals 14 residues. The data were obtained in a study of blood T cell repertoires in COVID-19.

The sequence came from a woman in her 50s who had recovered from COVID-19. The V gene is TRBV30, the J gene TRBJ1-4; D unclear. Sequenced input: PBMCs or T cells enriched from blood (not recorded which). The CDR3 DNA reads as TGTGCCTGGACTAGGAGTGCAACTAATGAAAAACTGTTTTTT. Its translation is CAWTRSATNEKLFF.